The clone carrying this TCR beta chain was seen a handful of times. Its antigen is as yet unknown. The entry originates in a study of T-cell reconstitution after alpha-beta-depleted transplantation in children. Study results and caveats: Diversity and T-cell counts at one year after transplant derived mostly from new T cells. High day-60 TCRbeta diversity in some patients came from surviving recipient T cells and thymic progenitors. Expanded graft clones, several hundred of them, were reportedly the source of alpha-beta T cells about two months after transplant.

A TCRbeta library incorporating unique molecular identifiers was prepared. TCRdb processed the PCR reads anew with MiXCR; each CDR3 protein has one entry. Of about 1,000,000 distinct CDR3 sequences in the sample, about 31% are singletons; the top ten hold approximately 30%. The specimen comprised PBMCs, mostly from graft donor cells, sampled 360 days after TCRalphabeta/CD19-depleted stem cell transplant. The receptor was isolated from a boy in the first two years of life who had a stem cell transplant for SCID, so the T cells may come from the graft donor.

The CDR3 nucleotides are TGTGCCAGTAGTACCCTAGCGGGGGGCATCAATGAGCAGTTCTTC. Its protein product is CASSTLAGGINEQFF. The genes are TRBV19 and TRBJ2-1, with 11 bases identical to TRBD2. Germline V CDR1 and CDR2: LNHDA, SQIVND (reference sequence). V was pared by 4 bases and J by 6 bases, with 5 bases of the junction left unmatched. The CDR3 runs to 15 residues.